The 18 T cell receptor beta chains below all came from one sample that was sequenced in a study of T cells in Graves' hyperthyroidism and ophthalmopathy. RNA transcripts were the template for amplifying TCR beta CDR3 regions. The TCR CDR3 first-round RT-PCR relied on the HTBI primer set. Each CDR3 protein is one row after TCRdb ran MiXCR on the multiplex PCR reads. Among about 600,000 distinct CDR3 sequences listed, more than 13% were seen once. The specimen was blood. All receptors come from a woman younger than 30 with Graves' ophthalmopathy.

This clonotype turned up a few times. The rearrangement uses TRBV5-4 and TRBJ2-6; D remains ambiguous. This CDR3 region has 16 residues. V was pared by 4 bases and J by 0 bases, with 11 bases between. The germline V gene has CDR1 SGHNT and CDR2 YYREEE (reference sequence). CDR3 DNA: TGTGCCAGCAGCGCTATGGGTGACTCTGGGGCCAACGTCCTGACTTTC. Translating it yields CASSAMGDSGANVLTF.

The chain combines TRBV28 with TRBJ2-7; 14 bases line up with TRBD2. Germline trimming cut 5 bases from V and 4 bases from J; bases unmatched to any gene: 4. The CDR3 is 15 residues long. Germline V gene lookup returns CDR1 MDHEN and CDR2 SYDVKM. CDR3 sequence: CASSPWTSGRYEQYF. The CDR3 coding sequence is TGTGCCAGCAGTCCCTGGACTAGCGGGAGGTACGAGCAGTACTTC.

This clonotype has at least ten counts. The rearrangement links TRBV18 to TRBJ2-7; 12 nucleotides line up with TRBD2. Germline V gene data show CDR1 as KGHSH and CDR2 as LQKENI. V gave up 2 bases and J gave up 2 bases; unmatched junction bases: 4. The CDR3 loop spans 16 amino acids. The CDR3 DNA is TGTGCCAGCTCACCAGTACTAGCGGGAGGTGCCTACGAGCAGTACTTC. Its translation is CASSPVLAGGAYEQYF.

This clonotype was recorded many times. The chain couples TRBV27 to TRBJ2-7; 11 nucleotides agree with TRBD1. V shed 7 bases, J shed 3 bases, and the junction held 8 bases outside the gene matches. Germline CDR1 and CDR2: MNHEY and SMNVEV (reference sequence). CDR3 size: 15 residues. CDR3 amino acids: CASTTGTGGYYEQYF. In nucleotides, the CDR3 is TGTGCCAGCACTACGGGGACAGGGGGATACTACGAGCAGTACTTC.

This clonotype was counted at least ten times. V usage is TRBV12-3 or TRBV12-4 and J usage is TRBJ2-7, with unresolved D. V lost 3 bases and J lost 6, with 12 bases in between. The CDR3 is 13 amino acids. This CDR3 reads CASSFKQDSEQYF. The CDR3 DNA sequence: TGTGCCAGCAGTTTTAAACAAGACTCCGAGCAGTACTTC.

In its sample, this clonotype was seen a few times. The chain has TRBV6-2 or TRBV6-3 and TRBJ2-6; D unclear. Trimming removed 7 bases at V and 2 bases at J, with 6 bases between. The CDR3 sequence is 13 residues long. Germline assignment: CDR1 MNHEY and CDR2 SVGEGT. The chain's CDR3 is CASTLTGANVLTF. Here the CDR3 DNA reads TGTGCCAGCACCCTCACTGGGGCCAACGTCCTGACTTTC.

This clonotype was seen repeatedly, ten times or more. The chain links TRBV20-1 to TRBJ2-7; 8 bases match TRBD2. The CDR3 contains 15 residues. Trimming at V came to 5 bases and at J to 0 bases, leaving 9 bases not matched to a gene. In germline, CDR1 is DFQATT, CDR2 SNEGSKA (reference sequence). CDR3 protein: CSAAGGGSISYEQYF. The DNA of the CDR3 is TGCAGTGCTGCGGGGGGCGGGAGTATCTCCTACGAGCAGTACTTC.

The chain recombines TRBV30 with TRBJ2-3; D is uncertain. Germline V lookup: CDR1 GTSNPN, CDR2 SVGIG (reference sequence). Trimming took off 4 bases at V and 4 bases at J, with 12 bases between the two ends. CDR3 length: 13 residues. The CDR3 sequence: CAWNIPTPDTQYF. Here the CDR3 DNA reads TGTGCCTGGAATATTCCAACCCCAGATACGCAGTATTTT.

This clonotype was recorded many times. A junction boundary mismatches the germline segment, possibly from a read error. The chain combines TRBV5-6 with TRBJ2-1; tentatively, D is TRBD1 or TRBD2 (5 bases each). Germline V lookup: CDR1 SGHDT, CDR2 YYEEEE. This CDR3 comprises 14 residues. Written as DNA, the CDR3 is TGTGCCAGCAGCTTGGTAGGGACCTATAATGAGCAGTTCTTC. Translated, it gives CASSLVGTYNEQFF.

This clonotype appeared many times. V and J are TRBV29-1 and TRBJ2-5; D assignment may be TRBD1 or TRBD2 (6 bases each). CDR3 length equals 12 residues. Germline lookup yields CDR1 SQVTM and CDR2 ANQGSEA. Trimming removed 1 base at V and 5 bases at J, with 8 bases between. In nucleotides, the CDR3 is TGCAGCGTTGAAGGGGGGGCTGAGACCCAGTACTTC. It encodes CSVEGGAETQYF.

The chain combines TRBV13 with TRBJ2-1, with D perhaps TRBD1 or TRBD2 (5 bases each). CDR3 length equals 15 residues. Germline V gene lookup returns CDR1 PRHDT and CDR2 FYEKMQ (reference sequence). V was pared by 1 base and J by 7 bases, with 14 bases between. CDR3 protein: CASSLEGTGVNEQFF. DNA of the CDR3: TGTGCCAGCAGCTTAGAGGGGACGGGCGTTAATGAGCAGTTCTTC.

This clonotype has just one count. CDR3 in amino acids: CATSRDPGGENIQYF. The CDR3 bases are TGTGCCACCAGCAGAGATCCAGGGGGCGAAAACATTCAGTACTTC. The chain employs TRBV15 and TRBJ2-4; 8 bases are shared with TRBD1. The CDR3 covers 15 residues. The germline V gene has CDR1 LNHNV and CDR2 YYDKDF (reference sequence). Losses at the gene ends were 0 bases for V and 5 bases for J; bases not matched to a gene: 3.

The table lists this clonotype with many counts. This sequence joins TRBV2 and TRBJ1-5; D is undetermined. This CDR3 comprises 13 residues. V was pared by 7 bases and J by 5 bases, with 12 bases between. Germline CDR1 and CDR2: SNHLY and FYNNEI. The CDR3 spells CASKGSYYQPQHF. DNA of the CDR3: TGTGCCAGCAAAGGCAGCTATTATCAGCCCCAGCATTTT.

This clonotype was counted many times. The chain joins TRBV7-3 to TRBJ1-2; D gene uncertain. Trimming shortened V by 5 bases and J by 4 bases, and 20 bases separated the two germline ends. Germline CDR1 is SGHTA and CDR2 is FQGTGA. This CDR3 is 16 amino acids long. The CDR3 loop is CASSHNVGPFGYGYTF. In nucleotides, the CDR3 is TGTGCCAGCAGCCATAACGTCGGACCATTCGGCTATGGCTACACCTTC.

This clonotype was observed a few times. CDR3: CASTGGSFYEQYF. The CDR3, as DNA: TGTGCCAGTACAGGGGGATCCTTCTACGAGCAGTACTTC. The chain couples TRBV19 to TRBJ2-7; 7 bases align to TRBD1. Per germline, CDR1 LNHDA and CDR2 SQIVND (reference sequence). V lost 7 bases and J lost 3; bases outside the gene matches: 6. This CDR3 comprises 13 residues.

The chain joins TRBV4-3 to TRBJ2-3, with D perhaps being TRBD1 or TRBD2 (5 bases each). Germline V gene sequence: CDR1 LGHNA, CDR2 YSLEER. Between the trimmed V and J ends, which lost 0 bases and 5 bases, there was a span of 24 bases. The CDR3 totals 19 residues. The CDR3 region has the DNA TGCGCCAGCAGCCAAGATGGGCCCCCCGGCCTAACTAGGGGAGATACGCAGTATTTT. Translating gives CASSQDGPPGLTRGDTQYF.

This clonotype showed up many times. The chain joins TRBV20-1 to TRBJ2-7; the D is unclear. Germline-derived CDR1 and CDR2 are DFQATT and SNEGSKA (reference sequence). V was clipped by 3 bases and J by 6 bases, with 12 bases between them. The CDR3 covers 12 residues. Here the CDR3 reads CSASKGGLEQYF. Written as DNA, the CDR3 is TGCAGTGCTAGTAAGGGCGGCCTCGAGCAGTACTTC.

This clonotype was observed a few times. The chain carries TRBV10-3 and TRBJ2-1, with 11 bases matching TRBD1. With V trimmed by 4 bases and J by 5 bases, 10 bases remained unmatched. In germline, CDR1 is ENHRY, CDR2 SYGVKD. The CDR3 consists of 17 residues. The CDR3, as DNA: TGTGCCATCAGTGCCAGGACAGGGGGCCTACCAAACAATGAGCAGTTCTTC. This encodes CAISARTGGLPNNEQFF.